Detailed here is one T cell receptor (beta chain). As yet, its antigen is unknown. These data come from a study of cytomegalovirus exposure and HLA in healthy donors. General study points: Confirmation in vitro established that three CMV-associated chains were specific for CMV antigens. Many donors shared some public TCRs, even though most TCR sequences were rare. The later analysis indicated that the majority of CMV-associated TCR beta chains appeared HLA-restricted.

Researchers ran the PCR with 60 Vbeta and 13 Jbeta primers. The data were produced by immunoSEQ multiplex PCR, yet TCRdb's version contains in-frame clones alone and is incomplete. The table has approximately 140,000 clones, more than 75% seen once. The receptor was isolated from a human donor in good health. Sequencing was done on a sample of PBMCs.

For the CDR3, the DNA is TGTGCCAGCAGCTTAGATCGTAGTCGCGAAGCTTTCTTT. Translating it yields CASSLDRSREAFF. The J gene is TRBJ1-1, the V gene TRBV11-3; no clear D. The CDR3 spans 13 residues. Germline V gene sequence: CDR1 SGHNT, CDR2 YENEEA. V was pared by 0 bases and J by 8 bases, with 10 bases between.